This T cell receptor beta chain was found in a study of T cells in Graves' hyperthyroidism and ophthalmopathy. Study details: Before any treatment, at initial diagnosis, peripheral blood was collected.

This clonotype was observed at least ten times. RNA transcripts served as the template for amplifying TCR beta CDR3 regions. With the HTBI primer set, the TCR CDR3 went through a first round of RT-PCR. TCRdb independently ran MiXCR on the multiplex PCR reads; one entry per CDR3 protein. The sample comprises hundreds of thousands of distinct CDR3 sequences, around 15% of which are singletons, and roughly a tenth rests with the top ten. The authors deemed Graves' hyperthyroidism stable absent ophthalmopathy progression within 18 months. Subjects aged 18 to 65 presented with newly diagnosed hyperthyroidism of less than 2 months' duration. CDR1 MDHEN and CDR2 SYDVKM come from the germline V gene. Trimming removed 6 bases from V and 2 bases from J; junction bases left unmatched: 5. CDR3 size: 14 residues.

The chain combines TRBV28 with TRBJ2-7; 9 bases fit TRBD2. The sequenced sample consisted of blood. The sequence derives from a woman aged 18 to 35 with Graves' hyperthyroidism. The chain's CDR3 is CASSSAGGPYEQYF. CDR3 nucleotide sequence: TGTGCCAGCAGCTCCGCGGGAGGGCCCTACGAGCAGTACTTC.